The 22 T cell receptor beta chains given below trace back to one sample, sequenced in a study of blood T cell repertoires in COVID-19. Some clones are missing from TCRdb's copy, which holds only in-frame ones; the method was immunoSEQ multiplex PCR. The data hold about 240,000 clones, with roughly four fifths observed a single time. The sequencing sample was made of peripheral blood. These receptors originate from a man aged 30 to 45 who had recovered from COVID-19.

The CDR3 nucleotides read TGTGCCAGTAGTGGGAACAGGGGGGGCGACACTGAAGCTTTCTTT. Encoded protein: CASSGNRGGDTEAFF. This rearrangement joins TRBV19 to TRBJ1-1; 8 positions agree with TRBD1. V gave up 5 bases and J gave up 3 bases; unmatched junction bases: 8. This CDR3 is built from 15 residues. Germline V gene sequence: CDR1 LNHDA, CDR2 SQIVND (reference sequence).

This clone was recorded once. The V and J genes are TRBV6-4 and TRBJ2-7; the D gene is possibly TRBD1 (6 bases). The CDR3 contains 15 residues. Germline CDR1 is MRHNA and CDR2 is SNTAGT. The V end was cut by 2 bases, the J end by 3 bases, with 14 bases between. As DNA, the CDR3 is TGTGCCAGCAGTGACAGTAGGACAGCTTTCTACGAGCAGTACGTC. Encoded protein: CASSDSRTAFYEQYV.

The chain employs TRBV6-5 and TRBJ1-1; 11 bases agree with TRBD1. This CDR3 contains 15 residues. CDR1 is MNHEY and CDR2 is SVGAGI in the germline V gene. Losses at the gene ends were 6 bases for V and 3 bases for J; bases not matched to a gene: 6. CDR3 sequence: CASRSDRGRDTEAFF. In DNA form, the CDR3 reads TGTGCCAGCAGGTCGGACAGGGGGCGCGACACTGAAGCTTTCTTT.

The V gene is TRBV4-1, the J gene TRBJ1-2, with D perhaps matching TRBD1 (5 bases). CDR1 MGHRA and CDR2 YSYEKL come from the germline V gene. The CDR3 consists of 14 residues. Trimming took 3 bases from V and 1 from J, leaving 9 bases between them. The CDR3 nucleotides are TGCGCCAGCAGCCAGGTAGACAGTAACTATGGCTACACCTTC. Translation: CASSQVDSNYGYTF.

The chain employs TRBV13 and TRBJ2-3, with 8 nucleotides matching TRBD2. With 6 bases clipped from V and 0 bases from J, the junction kept 14 bases outside the gene matches. Germline CDR1 and CDR2: PRHDT and FYEKMQ (reference sequence). This CDR3 is 18 amino acids long. The CDR3 DNA follows: TGTGCCAGCAGAAGGTACGGGGGCAGCGGGGGTAGCACAGATACGCAGTATTTT. This encodes CASRRYGGSGGSTDTQYF.

This clone was seen a few times. The gene calls are TRBV5-6 and TRBJ1-1, with D hard to call. Trimming removed 0 bases from V and 8 bases from J, with 17 bases in between. Germline CDR1 SGHDT, CDR2 YYEEEE. The CDR3 has 15 residues. CDR3 coding DNA: TGTGCCAGCAGCTTGGACAGAACTCCCTATATGGAAGCTTTCTTT. Protein: CASSLDRTPYMEAFF. Based on the CDR3 plus reference TRBV5-6 and TRBJ1-1, the full variable domain is DAGVTQSPTHLIKTRGQQVTLRCSPKSGHDTVSWYQQALGQGPQFIFQYYEEEERQRGNFPDRFSGHQFPNYSSELNVNALLLGDSALYLCASSLDRTPYMEAFFGQGTRLTVV.

The V and J genes are TRBV5-1 and TRBJ2-1; 8 bases map to TRBD2. Germline lookup yields CDR1 SGHRS and CDR2 YFSETQ. Trimming removed 2 bases from V and 12 bases from J; junction bases left unmatched: 4. CDR3 size: 12 residues. The CDR3 sequence is CASSFTSGRQFF. The DNA of the CDR3 is TGCGCCAGCAGCTTTACTAGCGGTAGGCAGTTCTTC. Complete variable domain (other parts from reference TRBV5-1 and TRBJ2-1): KAGVTQTPRYLIKTRGQQVTLSCSPISGHRSVSWYQQTPGQGLQFLFEYFSETQRNKGNFPGRFSGRQFSNSRSEMNVSTLELGDSALYLCASSFTSGRQFFGPGTRLTVL.

The chain has TRBV27 and TRBJ1-6, with a tentative D call TRBD1 (6 bases). Germline V gives CDR1 MNHEY, CDR2 SMNVEV (reference sequence). The V and J ends lost 6 bases and 3 bases respectively, with 15 bases between them. CDR3 length: 16 amino acids. The CDR3 region is CASRSGQLRYNSPLHF. In DNA form, the CDR3 reads TGTGCCAGCAGATCCGGACAGTTACGCTATAATTCACCCCTCCACTTT.

The genes are TRBV11-2 and TRBJ1-3; D remains ambiguous. The CDR3 totals 15 residues. Trimming shortened V by 2 bases and J by 1 base, and 9 bases separated the two germline ends. The germline gives CDR1 SGHAT, CDR2 FQNNGV. CDR3 sequence reads: CASSLFSGSGNTIYF. CDR3 DNA sequence: TGTGCCAGCAGCTTATTTTCGGGATCTGGAAACACCATATATTTT.

The chain couples TRBV5-8 to TRBJ2-6; no clear D gene. From germline, CDR1 is SGHTS and CDR2 YDEGEE. This CDR3 comprises 17 residues. Trimming left V 4 bases short and J 0 bases short, with 14 bases between. The CDR3 bases are TGTGCCAGCAGCCCGATTGAGTCCGTCTCTGGGGCCAACGTCCTGACTTTC. Translation: CASSPIESVSGANVLTF.

The sample holds one count of this clone. J is TRBJ2-7 and V is TRBV14; the D is unclear. There are 14 residues in the CDR3. Deletions cut 0 bases from V and 3 bases from J, with 9 bases between. Germline-derived CDR1 and CDR2 are SGHDN and FVKESK. The CDR3 is CASSQEEEVYEQYF. The CDR3, as DNA: TGTGCCAGCAGCCAAGAGGAAGAGGTCTACGAGCAGTACTTC.

J is TRBJ1-2 and V is TRBV19; 8 nucleotides agree with TRBD1. The CDR3 runs to 15 residues. Germline-derived CDR1 and CDR2 are LNHDA and SQIVND (reference sequence). Unmatched junction bases numbered 11, after V lost 3 bases and J lost 8 bases. The CDR3 region is CASSMGGLTGVGYTF. The DNA for the CDR3 is TGTGCCAGTAGTATGGGAGGACTGACAGGGGTAGGCTACACCTTC.

The chain combines TRBV5-1 with TRBJ1-6, with D possibly matching TRBD1 (5 bases). Germline CDR1 and CDR2: SGHRS and YFSETQ. This CDR3 has 15 amino acids. V was pared by 4 bases and J by 6 bases, with 14 bases between. CDR3 DNA: TGCGCCAGCAGCCCCGAAGGGGCCGGTAATTCACCCCTCCACTTT. Its protein product is CASSPEGAGNSPLHF.

This clone was counted a single time. The chain uses TRBV2 and TRBJ1-5, with 8 bases fitting TRBD1. J lost 6 bases, V lost 7 bases, and 8 bases had no gene match. The CDR3 consists of 14 residues. CDR1 is SNHLY and CDR2 is FYNNEI in the germline V gene. For the CDR3, the DNA is TGTGCCAGCACCTCGGACAGGGAAGTTCAGCCCCAGCATTTT. It is translated as CASTSDREVQPQHF.

The CDR3 DNA is TGTGCCAGCAGCCCAACTCCGGGACAGGGTTCACCCCTCCACTTT. Its translation: CASSPTPGQGSPLHF. The V gene is TRBV11-1, the J gene TRBJ1-6; 9 nucleotides agree with TRBD1. From germline, CDR1 is SGHAT and CDR2 FQDESV (reference sequence). J gave up 9 bases and V 5 bases, and 8 bases lay outside the gene matches. The CDR3 spans 15 residues.

The V and J genes are TRBV7-3 and TRBJ1-1, with TRBD1 identical over 7 bases. V lost 0 bases, J lost 3 bases, and 4 bases stayed unmatched. This CDR3 region has 15 residues. Looked up from germline, CDR1 is SGHTA and CDR2 is FQGTGA. DNA of the CDR3: TGTGCCAGCAGCTTAACAGGGGGCTCGTACACTGAAGCTTTCTTT. Its protein is CASSLTGGSYTEAFF.

This chain uses TRBV5-4 with TRBJ2-2; a weak D match, TRBD1 (5 bases). The CDR3 contains 15 residues. V dropped 2 bases and J dropped 3 bases, with 11 bases sitting between them. CDR1 and CDR2 (germline): SGHNT, YYREEE (reference sequence). The CDR3 loop reads CASSLRGRDTGELFF. In nucleotides, the CDR3 is TGTGCCAGCAGCTTAAGGGGCCGCGACACCGGGGAGCTGTTTTTT.

V usage is TRBV10-3 and J usage is TRBJ2-1, with no clear D. The CDR3 consists of 16 residues. Germline V CDR1 and CDR2: ENHRY, SYGVKD. Trimming took 4 bases from V and 5 from J, leaving 18 bases between them. The CDR3 DNA reads as TGTGCCATCAGTGGGGCAAGAGTTTTATACCACAATGAGCAGTTCTTC. It yields the protein CAISGARVLYHNEQFF.

J is TRBJ2-5 and V is TRBV5-1; TRBD2 might be the D (5 bases). The germline CDR1 and CDR2 sequences are SGHRS and YFSETQ. The CDR3 covers 14 residues. Trimming took off 5 bases at V and 2 bases at J, with 13 bases between the two ends. CDR3 amino acids: CASRISGSQETQYF. CDR3 nucleotides: TGCGCCAGCAGGATATCGGGGAGTCAAGAGACCCAGTACTTC.

The rearrangement joins TRBV4-1 to TRBJ1-4; possibly TRBD1 for D (5 bases). CDR1 is MGHRA and CDR2 is YSYEKL in the germline V gene. The CDR3 contains 16 residues. V gave up 5 bases and J gave up 7 bases, with 20 bases separating them. CDR3 in amino acids: CASSKGSGGFGEKLFF. CDR3 sequence (DNA): TGCGCCAGCAGCAAGGGAAGCGGGGGGTTTGGTGAAAAACTGTTTTTT.

CDR3 sequence reads: CASSFRQETQYF. The DNA for the CDR3 is TGTGCCAGCAGCTTTAGACAAGAGACCCAGTACTTC. The V gene is TRBV11-1, the J gene TRBJ2-5; D unresolved. The V end lost 3 bases, the J end lost 2 bases, and 4 bases lay between the germline ends. CDR3 size: 12 residues. Germline V gives CDR1 SGHAT, CDR2 FQDESV (reference sequence).

The chain couples TRBV3-1 (or the pseudogene TRBV3-2) to TRBJ2-3; TRBD2 matches 9 bases. CDR1 and CDR2 (germline): LGHDT, YNNKEL (reference sequence). The J segment lost 2 bases and the V segment lost 0 bases, leaving 6 bases of the junction unmatched. The CDR3 length is 17 residues. The CDR3 loop is CASSQDHGGGVTDTQYF. The CDR3, as DNA: TGTGCCAGCAGCCAAGATCACGGCGGGGGGGTCACAGATACGCAGTATTTT.